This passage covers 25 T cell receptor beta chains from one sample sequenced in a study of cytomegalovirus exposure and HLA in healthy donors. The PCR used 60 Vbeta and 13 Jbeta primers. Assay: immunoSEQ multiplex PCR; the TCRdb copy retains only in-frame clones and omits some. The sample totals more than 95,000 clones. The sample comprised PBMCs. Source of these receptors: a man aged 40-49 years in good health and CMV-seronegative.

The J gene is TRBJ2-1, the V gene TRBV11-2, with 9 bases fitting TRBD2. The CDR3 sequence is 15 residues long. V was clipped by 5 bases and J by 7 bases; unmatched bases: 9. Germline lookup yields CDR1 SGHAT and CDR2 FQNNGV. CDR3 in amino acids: CASSPIAGVINEQFF. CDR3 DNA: TGTGCCAGCAGCCCTATAGCGGGAGTAATAAATGAGCAGTTCTTC.

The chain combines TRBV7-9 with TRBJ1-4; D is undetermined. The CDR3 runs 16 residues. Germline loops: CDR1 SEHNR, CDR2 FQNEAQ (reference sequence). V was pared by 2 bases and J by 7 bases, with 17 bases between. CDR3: CASSLFRPEPGEKLFF. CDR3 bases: TGTGCCAGCAGCTTATTTAGGCCGGAGCCCGGTGAAAAACTGTTTTTT.

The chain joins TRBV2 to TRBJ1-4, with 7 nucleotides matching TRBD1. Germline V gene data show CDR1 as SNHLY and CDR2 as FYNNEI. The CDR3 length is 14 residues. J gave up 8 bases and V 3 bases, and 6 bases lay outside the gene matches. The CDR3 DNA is TGTGCCAGCAGTGATAAGACAGGGAACGAAAAACTGTTTTTT. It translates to CASSDKTGNEKLFF.

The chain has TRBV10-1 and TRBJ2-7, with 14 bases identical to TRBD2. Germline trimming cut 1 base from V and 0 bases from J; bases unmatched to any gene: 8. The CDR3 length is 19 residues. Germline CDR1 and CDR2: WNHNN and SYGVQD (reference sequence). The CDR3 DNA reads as TGCGCCAGCAGTGAGTTGCCGGGACTAGCGGGGGTGAACTCCTACGAGCAGTACTTC. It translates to CASSELPGLAGVNSYEQYF.

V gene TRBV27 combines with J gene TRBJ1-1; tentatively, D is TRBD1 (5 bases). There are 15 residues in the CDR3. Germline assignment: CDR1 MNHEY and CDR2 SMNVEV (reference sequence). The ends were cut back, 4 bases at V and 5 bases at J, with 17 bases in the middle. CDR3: CASSSAGRAATEAFF. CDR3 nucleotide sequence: TGTGCCAGCAGTTCCGCTGGCAGGGCAGCTACTGAAGCTTTCTTT.

The chain's CDR3 is CASTQAGSSYEQYF. CDR3 nucleotides: TGTGCCAGCACTCAAGCGGGCAGCTCCTACGAGCAGTACTTC. The V call is TRBV2, the J call TRBJ2-7, with D possibly matching TRBD2 (6 bases). The CDR3 has 14 residues. Per germline, CDR1 SNHLY and CDR2 FYNNEI. The V end was cut by 7 bases, the J end by 0 bases, with 13 bases between.

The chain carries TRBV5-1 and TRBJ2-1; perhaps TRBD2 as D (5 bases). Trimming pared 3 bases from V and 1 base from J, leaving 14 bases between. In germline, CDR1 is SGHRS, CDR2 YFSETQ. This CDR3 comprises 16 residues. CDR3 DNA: TGCGCCAGCAGCTGGGGATCAGGAGGATCCTACAATGAGCAGTTCTTC. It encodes CASSWGSGGSYNEQFF. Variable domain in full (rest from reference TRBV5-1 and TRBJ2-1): KAGVTQTPRYLIKTRGQQVTLSCSPISGHRSVSWYQQTPGQGLQFLFEYFSETQRNKGNFPGRFSGRQFSNSRSEMNVSTLELGDSALYLCASSWGSGGSYNEQFFGPGTRLTVL.

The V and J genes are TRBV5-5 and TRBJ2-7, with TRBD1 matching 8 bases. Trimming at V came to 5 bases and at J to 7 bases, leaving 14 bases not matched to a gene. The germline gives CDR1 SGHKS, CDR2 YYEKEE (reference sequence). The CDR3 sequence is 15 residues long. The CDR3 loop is CASSPLSGQVEEQYF. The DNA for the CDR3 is TGTGCCAGCAGTCCTCTTTCGGGACAGGTCGAAGAGCAGTACTTC.

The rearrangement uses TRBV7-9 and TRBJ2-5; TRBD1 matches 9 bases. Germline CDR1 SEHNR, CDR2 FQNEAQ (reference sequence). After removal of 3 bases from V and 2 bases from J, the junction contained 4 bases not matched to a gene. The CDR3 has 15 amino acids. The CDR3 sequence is CASSFKQGAQETQYF. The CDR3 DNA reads TGTGCCAGCAGCTTTAAACAGGGGGCTCAAGAGACCCAGTACTTC.

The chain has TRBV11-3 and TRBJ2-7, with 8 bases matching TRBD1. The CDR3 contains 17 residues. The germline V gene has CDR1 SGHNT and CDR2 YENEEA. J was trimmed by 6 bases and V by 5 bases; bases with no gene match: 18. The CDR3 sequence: CASSLQAAGGNPPEQYF. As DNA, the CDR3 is TGTGCCAGCAGCCTCCAAGCGGCAGGGGGCAACCCCCCCGAGCAGTACTTC. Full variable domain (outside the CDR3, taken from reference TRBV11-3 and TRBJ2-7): EAGVVQSPRYKIIEKKQPVAFWCNPISGHNTLYWYLQNLGQGPELLIRYENEEAVDDSQLPKDRFSAERLKGVDSTLKIQPAELGDSAVYLCASSLQAAGGNPPEQYFGPGTRLTVT.

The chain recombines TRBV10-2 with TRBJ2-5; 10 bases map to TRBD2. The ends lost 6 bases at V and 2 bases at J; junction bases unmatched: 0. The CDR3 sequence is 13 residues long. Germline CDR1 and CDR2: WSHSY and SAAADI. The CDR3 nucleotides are TGCGCCAGCAGACTAGCGGGGCAAGAGACCCAGTACTTC. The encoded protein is CASRLAGQETQYF.

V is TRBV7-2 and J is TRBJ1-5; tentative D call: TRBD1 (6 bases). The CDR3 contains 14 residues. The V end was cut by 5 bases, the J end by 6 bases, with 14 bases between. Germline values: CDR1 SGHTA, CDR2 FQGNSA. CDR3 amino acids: CASSPQGLSQPQHF. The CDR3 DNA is TGTGCCAGCAGCCCACAGGGATTAAGTCAGCCCCAGCATTTT. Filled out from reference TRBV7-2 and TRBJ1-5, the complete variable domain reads GAGVSQSPSNKVTEKGKDVELRCDPISGHTALYWYRQSLGQGLEFLIYFQGNSAPDKSGLPSDRFSAERTGGSVSTLTIQRTQQEDSAVYLCASSPQGLSQPQHFGDGTRLSIL.

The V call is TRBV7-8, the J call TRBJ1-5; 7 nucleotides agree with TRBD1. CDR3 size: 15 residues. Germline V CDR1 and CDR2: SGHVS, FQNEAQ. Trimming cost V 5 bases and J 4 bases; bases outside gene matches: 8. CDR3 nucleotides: TGTGCCAGCAGCCCCGGGGACAGAGTAAATCAGCCCCAGCATTTT. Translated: CASSPGDRVNQPQHF.

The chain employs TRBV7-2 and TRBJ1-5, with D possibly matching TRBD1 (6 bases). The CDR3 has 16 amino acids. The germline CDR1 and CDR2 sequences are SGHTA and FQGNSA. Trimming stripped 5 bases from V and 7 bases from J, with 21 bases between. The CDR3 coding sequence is TGTGCCAGCAGCCCCCGTCCGGGGGGGCCGCGGCAGCCCCAGCATTTT. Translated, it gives CASSPRPGGPRQPQHF.

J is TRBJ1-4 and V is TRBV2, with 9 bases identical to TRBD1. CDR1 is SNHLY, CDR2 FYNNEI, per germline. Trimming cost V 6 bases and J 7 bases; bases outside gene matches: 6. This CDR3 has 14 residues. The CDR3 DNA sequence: TGTGCCAGCAGCATGACAGGGGGTGTTGAAAAACTGTTTTTT. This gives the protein CASSMTGGVEKLFF.

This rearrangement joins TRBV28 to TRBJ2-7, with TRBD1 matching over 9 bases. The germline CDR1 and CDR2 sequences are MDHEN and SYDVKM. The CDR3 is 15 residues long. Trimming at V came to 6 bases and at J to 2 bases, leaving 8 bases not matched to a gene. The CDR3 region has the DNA TGTGCCAGCAGGGCGGGGACAGGGAGTCCCTACGAGCAGTACTTC. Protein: CASRAGTGSPYEQYF.

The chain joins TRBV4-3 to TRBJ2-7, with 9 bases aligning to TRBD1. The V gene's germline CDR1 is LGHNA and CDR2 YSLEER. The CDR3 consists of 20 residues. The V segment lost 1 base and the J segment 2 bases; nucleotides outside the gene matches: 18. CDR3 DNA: TGCGCCAGCAGCCAAGCTCTCAACAGGGGGCTTAACTCCCGGACCTACGAGCAGTACTTC. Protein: CASSQALNRGLNSRTYEQYF.

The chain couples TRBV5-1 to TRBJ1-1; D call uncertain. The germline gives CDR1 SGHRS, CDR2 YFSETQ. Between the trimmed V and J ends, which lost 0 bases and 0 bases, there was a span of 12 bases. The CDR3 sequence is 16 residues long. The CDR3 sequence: CASSLAAGRMNTEAFF. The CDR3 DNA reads TGCGCCAGCAGCTTGGCCGCAGGCAGAATGAACACTGAAGCTTTCTTT. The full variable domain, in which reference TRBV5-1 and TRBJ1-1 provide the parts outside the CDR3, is KAGVTQTPRYLIKTRGQQVTLSCSPISGHRSVSWYQQTPGQGLQFLFEYFSETQRNKGNFPGRFSGRQFSNSRSEMNVSTLELGDSALYLCASSLAAGRMNTEAFFGQGTRLTVV.

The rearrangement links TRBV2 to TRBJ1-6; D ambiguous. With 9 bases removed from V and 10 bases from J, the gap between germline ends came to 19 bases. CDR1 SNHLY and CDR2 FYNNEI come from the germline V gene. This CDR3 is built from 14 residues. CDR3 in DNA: TGTGCCAGTATCCGGACTGCGAGTAACTCACCCCTCCACTTT. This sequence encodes CASIRTASNSPLHF.

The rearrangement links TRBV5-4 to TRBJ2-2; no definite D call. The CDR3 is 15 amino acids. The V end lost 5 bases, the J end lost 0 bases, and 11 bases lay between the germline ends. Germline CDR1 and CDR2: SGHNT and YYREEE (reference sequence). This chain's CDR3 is CASRPEFANTGELFF. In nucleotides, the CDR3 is TGTGCCAGCAGACCCGAGTTCGCGAACACCGGGGAGCTGTTTTTT.

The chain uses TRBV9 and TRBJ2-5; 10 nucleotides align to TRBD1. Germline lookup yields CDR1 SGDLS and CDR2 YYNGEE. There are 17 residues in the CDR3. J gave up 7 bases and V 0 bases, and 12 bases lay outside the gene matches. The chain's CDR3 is CASSVDPGTGVVGTQYF. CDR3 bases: TGTGCCAGCAGCGTAGACCCCGGGACAGGGGTGGTTGGGACCCAGTACTTC.

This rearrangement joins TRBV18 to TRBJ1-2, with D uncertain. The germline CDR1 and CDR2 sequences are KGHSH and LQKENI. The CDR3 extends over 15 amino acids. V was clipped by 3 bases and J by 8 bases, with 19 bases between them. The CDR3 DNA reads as TGTGCCAGCTCACCGAACAACGGCCAGGCGAGCGGCTACACCTTC. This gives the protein CASSPNNGQASGYTF.

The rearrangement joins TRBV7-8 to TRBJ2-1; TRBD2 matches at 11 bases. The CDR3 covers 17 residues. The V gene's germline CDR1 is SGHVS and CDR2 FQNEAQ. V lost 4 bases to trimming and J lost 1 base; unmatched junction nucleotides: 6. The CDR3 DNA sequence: TGTGCCAGCAGCTCCCCCCCTAGCGGGAGGTCCTACAATGAGCAGTTCTTC. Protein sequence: CASSSPPSGRSYNEQFF. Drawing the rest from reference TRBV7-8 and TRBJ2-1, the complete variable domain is GAGVSQSPRYKVAKRGQDVALRCDPISGHVSLFWYQQALGQGPEFLTYFQNEAQLDKSGLPSDRFFAERPEGSVSTLKIQRTQQEDSAVYLCASSSPPSGRSYNEQFFGPGTRLTVL.

The CDR3 bases are TGTGCCAGCTCACCCCCTAGCGTGACAGGGGAGGGCTACACCTTC. Translation: CASSPPSVTGEGYTF. The genes are TRBV18 and TRBJ1-2, with TRBD1 matching over 8 bases. In germline, CDR1 is KGHSH, CDR2 LQKENI. The length of the CDR3 is 15 residues. Trimming at V came to 3 bases and at J to 8 bases, leaving 11 bases not matched to a gene.

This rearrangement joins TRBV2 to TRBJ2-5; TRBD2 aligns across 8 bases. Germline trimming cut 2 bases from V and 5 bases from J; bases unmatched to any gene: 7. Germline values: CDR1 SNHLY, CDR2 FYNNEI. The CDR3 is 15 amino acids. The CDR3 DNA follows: TGTGCCAGCAGTGAACGTCGGGGGGGGCTGGAGACCCAGTACTTC. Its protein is CASSERRGGLETQYF.